This T cell receptor beta chain was found in a study of neurological immune-mediated disorders. Per germline, CDR1 SQVTM and CDR2 ANQGSEA. Trimming removed 5 bases at V and 6 bases at J, with 8 bases between. The CDR3 extends over 11 amino acids. Using its own MiXCR run on the 5' RACE reads, TCRdb lists one record per CDR3 protein. This table has roughly 70,000 distinct CDR3 sequences, around 5% appearing once. Broader study findings: None of the CDR3 amino acid sequences in expanded clones turned up in more than one subject, which points to private repertoires in all groups.

This clonotype was seen many times. Its specificity is unknown. The sequenced sample was PBMCs. The chain is built from TRBV29-1 and TRBJ2-4; D is unresolved. The TCR sequence derives from a woman between 25 and 40 years old with multiple sclerosis. CDR3 amino acids: CSVQWANIQYF. CDR3 DNA sequence: TGCAGCGTTCAGTGGGCAAACATTCAGTACTTC.